Below, one T cell receptor beta chain is given with its context. As yet, its antigen is unknown. Measured with immunoSEQ multiplex PCR; TCRdb has only the in-frame clones, and not every one. The table shows 100,000 or so clones, with 88% occurring only once. The CDR3 totals 15 residues. This sample stems from a study of T cell responses to AZD1222 COVID-19 vaccine. The wider study: Second-dose timings of about 4 or about 12 weeks were pooled. Study-wide findings and caveats: Dominant CD4 TCR responses targeted spike regions 160-218 and 743-854.

This sequence joins TRBV21-1 and TRBJ2-7; no check of the table's D call, TRBD1, against the DNA was made. TRBV21-1 represents a pseudogene. The specimen comprised peripheral blood, sampled on day 0 of AZD1222 vaccination. The clonotype was recovered from an adult in good health. The CDR3 bases are TGTGCCAGCAGCACACCCGACGACAGAGCCTACGAGCAGTACTTC. Translated, it gives CASSTPDDRAYEQYF.